The entry below describes one TCR beta chain. No antigen is known for it. No quality values exist for individual bases; no much larger clone is one base distant. The CDR3 regions of human TCRbeta chains were analyzed by immunosequencing. As for the original processing: TCRs in the repertoires were matched against a reference library of SARS-CoV-2-specific TCRs that had been generated with the MIRA antigen-specificity platform. Breadth meant the fraction of unique TCRs that were SARS-CoV-2-associated, whereas depth meant the fraction of total T cells that were SARS-CoV-2-associated. Using the MIRA data, each spike-specific TCR was mapped to the spike region that the TCR reacts to and placed in a CD4 or CD8 class. Log10-transformed breadth and depth values were compared by one-way ANOVA with Sidak's multiple comparisons tests. Held by TCRdb, this immuneACCESS table contains in-frame sequences only and omits some clones. Under half of the omission traces to an unresolved V gene where checked; the cause of the rest is unknown. The V and J calls and the clone size are those of that table, but D and trimming were determined from the DNA. Recorded for this sample are fewer than 150,000 clones; approximately 80% of them occurred a single time. Approximately 4% of the sample is in the top ten clones.

The sample comes from a study of T cell responses to AZD1222 COVID-19 vaccine (dated by TCRdb to the early 2020s). Broadly, across the study: AZD1222 recipients given second doses at about 4 weeks or at about 12 weeks were pooled, since spike-specific TCR depth and breadth were not found to differ between the two schedules. A total of 233 trial participants underwent TCR sequencing, of whom 207 had received two doses of AZD1222 and some 26 had received two doses of the MenACWY control vaccine. Enrollment into the trials was organized by age into subgroups of 18-55, 56-69 and 70-plus years, and those subgroups contained around 150, 28 and 57 TCR-sequenced participants, respectively.

Broader findings and caveats from the paper: Reportedly, almost half of the unique spike-specific TCRs recognized epitopes lying outside the regions that are mutated in the B.1.351 and B.1.1.7 variants. After two AZD1222 doses, both the breadth and the depth of spike-specific TCRs were significantly higher than at day 0 and than in MenACWY recipients. Participants were mostly white British and included more females than males, and it was suggested by the authors that clonal diversity may have been underestimated. Vaccine-associated CD4 TCRs spanned the whole spike protein, with dominant responses in regions 160-218 and 743-854. No day 14 peak-response samples were available, so repertoires were characterized only after the peak T cell response. Only five to seven AZD1222 recipients were SARS-CoV-2 seropositive at baseline, limiting conclusions about previously exposed vaccinees. In the small 56-69-year group, the increase in depth fell short of significance, most likely because of low power.

Per the germline V gene (reference sequence), LGHDT is the CDR1 and YNNKEL is the CDR2. The junction carries 11 bases between V and J, which are trimmed by 1 base and 4 bases respectively. The CDR3, cysteine through phenylalanine, is 15 amino acids long. Here the CDR3 DNA is all that survives: 45 bases in frame from base 1. The time point tag for this specimen amounts to: baseline before first vaccination. Vaccinee samples came from UK trials COV001 and COV002, including a single-blind randomized controlled phase 2/3 trial of AZD1222 (ChAdOx1 nCoV-19) in healthy adults. Trial participant PBMC samples were collected at day 0 and day 28 after the second dose for TCRbeta chain sequencing.

This TCR was sampled from an adult in good health. In this chain, TRBV3-1 (or the pseudogene TRBV3-2) is recombined with TRBJ1-3; the D gene is unclear. Source: peripheral blood, taken on day 0 of AZD1222 vaccination. CDR3 region: CASSQARPSGNTIYF. The bases are TGTGCCAGCAGCCAAGCCCGACCTTCGGGAAACACCATATATTTT.